This T cell receptor beta chain was profiled in a study of Graves' ophthalmopathy and Graves' hyperthyroidism. There are many counts of this clonotype. The ends were cut back, 3 bases at V and 2 bases at J, with 8 bases in the middle. The CDR3 is made up of 14 amino acids. Germline V lookup: CDR1 MNHNS, CDR2 SASEGT. Amplifying from RNA transcripts, the study obtained TCR beta CDR3 regions. An initial RT-PCR round employing HTBI primers preceded a second-round multiplex PCR. TCRdb re-derived calls from the multiplex PCR reads in MiXCR, one entry per CDR3 protein. This sample has 150,000 or so distinct CDR3 sequences, with under 40% found just once.

Sequencing was carried out using peripheral blood. The chain couples TRBV6-1 to TRBJ1-3, with D unclear. The sequence came from a woman aged 40 to 50 with Graves' ophthalmopathy. In DNA, the CDR3 is TGTGCCAGCAGTGAGGACCCCGCTGGAAACACCATATATTTT. Amino acids: CASSEDPAGNTIYF.